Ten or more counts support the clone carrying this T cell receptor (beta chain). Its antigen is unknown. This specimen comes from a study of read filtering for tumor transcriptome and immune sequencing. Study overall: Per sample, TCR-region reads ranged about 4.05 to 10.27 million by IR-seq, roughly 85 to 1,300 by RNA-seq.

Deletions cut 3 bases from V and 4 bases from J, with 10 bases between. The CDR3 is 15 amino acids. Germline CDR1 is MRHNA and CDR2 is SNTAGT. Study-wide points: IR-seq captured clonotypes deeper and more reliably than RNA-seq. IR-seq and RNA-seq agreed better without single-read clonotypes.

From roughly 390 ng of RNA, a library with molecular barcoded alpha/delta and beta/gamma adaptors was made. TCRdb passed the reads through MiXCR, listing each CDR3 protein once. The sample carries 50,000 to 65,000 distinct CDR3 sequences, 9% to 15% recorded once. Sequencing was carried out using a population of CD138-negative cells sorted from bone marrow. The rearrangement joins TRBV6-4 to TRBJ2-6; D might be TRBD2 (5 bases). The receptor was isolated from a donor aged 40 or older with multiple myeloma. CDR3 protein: CASSEGGGGANVLTF. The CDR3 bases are TGTGCCAGCAGTGAAGGTGGAGGCGGGGCCAACGTCCTGACTTTC.